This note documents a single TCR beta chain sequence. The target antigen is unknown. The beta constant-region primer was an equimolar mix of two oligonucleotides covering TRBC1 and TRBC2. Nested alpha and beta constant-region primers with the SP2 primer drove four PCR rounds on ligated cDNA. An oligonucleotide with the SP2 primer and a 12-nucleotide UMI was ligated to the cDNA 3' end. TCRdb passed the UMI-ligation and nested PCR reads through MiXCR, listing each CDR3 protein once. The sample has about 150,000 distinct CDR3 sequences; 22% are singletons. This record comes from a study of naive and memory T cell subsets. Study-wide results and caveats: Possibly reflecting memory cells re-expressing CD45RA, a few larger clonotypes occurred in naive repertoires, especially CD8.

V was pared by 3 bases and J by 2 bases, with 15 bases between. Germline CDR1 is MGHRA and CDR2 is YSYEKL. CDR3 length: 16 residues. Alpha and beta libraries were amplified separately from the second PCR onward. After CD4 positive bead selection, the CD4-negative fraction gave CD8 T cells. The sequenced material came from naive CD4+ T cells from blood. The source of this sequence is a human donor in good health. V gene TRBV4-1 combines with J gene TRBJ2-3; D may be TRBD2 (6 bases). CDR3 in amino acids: CASSQESAGFTDTQYF. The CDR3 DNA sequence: TGCGCCAGCAGCCAGGAATCCGCGGGGTTCACAGATACGCAGTATTTT.